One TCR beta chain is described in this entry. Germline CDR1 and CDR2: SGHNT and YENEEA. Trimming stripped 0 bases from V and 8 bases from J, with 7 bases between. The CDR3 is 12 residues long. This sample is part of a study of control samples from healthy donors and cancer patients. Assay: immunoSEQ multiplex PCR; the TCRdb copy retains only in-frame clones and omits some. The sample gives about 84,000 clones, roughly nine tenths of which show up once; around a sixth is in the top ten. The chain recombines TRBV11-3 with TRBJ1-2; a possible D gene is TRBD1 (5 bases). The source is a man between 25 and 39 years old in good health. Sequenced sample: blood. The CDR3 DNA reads TGTGCCAGCAGCTTAGACGGGGACGGCTACACCTTC. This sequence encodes CASSLDGDGYTF.